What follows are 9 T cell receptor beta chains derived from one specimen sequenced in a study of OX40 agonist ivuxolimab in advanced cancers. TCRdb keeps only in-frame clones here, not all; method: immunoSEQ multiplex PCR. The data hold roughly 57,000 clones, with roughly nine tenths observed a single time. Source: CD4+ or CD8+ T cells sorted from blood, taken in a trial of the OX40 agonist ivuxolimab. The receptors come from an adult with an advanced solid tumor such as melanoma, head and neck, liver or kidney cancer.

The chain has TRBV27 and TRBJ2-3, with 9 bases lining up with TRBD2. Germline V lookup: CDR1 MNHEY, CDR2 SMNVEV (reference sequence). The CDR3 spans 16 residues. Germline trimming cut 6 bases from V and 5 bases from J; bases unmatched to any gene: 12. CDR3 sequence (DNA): TGTGCCAGCAGCCCTTTTGTTAGCGGGAGTGAAGATACGCAGTATTTT. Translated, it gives CASSPFVSGSEDTQYF.

CDR3 amino acids: CASSQEVIGPSGGELFF. The CDR3 bases are TGTGCCAGCAGTCAGGAAGTCATCGGACCCTCCGGCGGGGAGCTGTTTTTT. V and J are TRBV6-4 and TRBJ2-2; D not certain. The germline V and J ends were trimmed by 5 bases and 7 bases, with 23 bases remaining between them. CDR1 MRHNA and CDR2 SNTAGT come from the germline V gene. The CDR3 is made up of 17 amino acids.

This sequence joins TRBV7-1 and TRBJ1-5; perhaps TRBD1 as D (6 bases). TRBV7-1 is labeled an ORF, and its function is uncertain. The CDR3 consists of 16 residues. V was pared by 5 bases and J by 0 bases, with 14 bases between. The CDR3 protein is CASSRGDRISNQPQHF. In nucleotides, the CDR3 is TGTGCCAGCAGCAGGGGAGACAGGATTAGCAATCAGCCCCAGCATTTT.

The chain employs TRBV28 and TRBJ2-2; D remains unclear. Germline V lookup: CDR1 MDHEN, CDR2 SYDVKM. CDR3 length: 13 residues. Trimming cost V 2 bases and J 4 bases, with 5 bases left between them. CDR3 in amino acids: CASSLPATGELFF. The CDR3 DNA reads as TGTGCCAGCAGTTTACCAGCCACCGGGGAGCTGTTTTTT. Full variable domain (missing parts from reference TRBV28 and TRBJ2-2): DVKVTQSSRYLVKRTGEKVFLECVQDMDHENMFWYRQDPGLGLRLIYFSYDVKMKEKGDIPEGYSVSREKKERFSLILESASTNQTSMYLCASSLPATGELFFGEGSRLTVL.

The CDR3 is CASSLWEDAMETQYF. CDR3 sequence (DNA): TGTGCCAGCAGCTTGTGGGAGGATGCCATGGAGACCCAGTACTTC. This sequence joins TRBV7-3 and TRBJ2-5; D may be TRBD2 (6 bases). V was shortened by 3 bases and J by 5 bases, with 16 bases between the two germline ends. CDR3 length equals 15 residues. Germline CDR1 reads SGHTA; CDR2 reads FQGTGA.

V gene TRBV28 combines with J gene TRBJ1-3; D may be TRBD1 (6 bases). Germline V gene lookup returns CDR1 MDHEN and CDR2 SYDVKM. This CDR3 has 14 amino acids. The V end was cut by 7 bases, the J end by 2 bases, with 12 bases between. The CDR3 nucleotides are TGTGCCAGCACGCCCGGGGGGCCTGGAAACACCATATATTTT. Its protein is CASTPGGPGNTIYF. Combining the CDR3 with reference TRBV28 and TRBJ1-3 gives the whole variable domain DVKVTQSSRYLVKRTGEKVFLECVQDMDHENMFWYRQDPGLGLRLIYFSYDVKMKEKGDIPEGYSVSREKKERFSLILESASTNQTSMYLCASTPGGPGNTIYFGEGSWLTVV.

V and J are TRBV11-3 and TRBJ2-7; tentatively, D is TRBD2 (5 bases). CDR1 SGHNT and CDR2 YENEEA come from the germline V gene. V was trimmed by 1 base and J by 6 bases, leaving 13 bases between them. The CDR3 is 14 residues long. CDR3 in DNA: TGTGCCAGCAGCTTAGGCGAGGGTTGGCCCGAGCAGTACTTC. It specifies CASSLGEGWPEQYF.

CDR3 sequence: CASSLLETQYF. In nucleotides, the CDR3 is TGTGCCAGCAGCTTATTGGAGACCCAGTACTTC. The V call is TRBV5-8, the J call TRBJ2-5; no reliable D call. Between the trimmed V and J ends, which lost 2 bases and 5 bases, there was a span of 4 bases. The CDR3 has 11 amino acids. Germline V lookup: CDR1 SGHTS, CDR2 YDEGEE.

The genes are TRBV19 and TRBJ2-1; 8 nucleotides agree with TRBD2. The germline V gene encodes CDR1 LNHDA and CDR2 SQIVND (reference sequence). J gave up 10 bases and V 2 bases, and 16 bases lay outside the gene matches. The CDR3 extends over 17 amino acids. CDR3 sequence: CASSIRGLGAGSYEQFF. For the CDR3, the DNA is TGTGCCAGTAGTATAAGGGGACTAGGAGCGGGATCTTACGAGCAGTTCTTC.